This TCR beta chain was sequenced during a study of lymphopenia after photon versus proton radiotherapy. Whole-study results and caveats: Relative stability marked proton patients; photon patients lost diversity and naive cells. A bigger post-nadir fall in TCR diversity correlated inversely with survival time in deceased patients. Only patients who died were analyzed for survival; proton advantage is unproven. Post-nadir diversity loss with photons came from oligoclonal expansion, particularly CD8+ Temra cells.

Regarding this clone: Its antigen is not identified.

The germline CDR1 and CDR2 sequences are MNHEY and SVGAGI. The CDR3 totals 12 residues. V was shortened by 2 bases and J by 5 bases, with 6 bases between the two germline ends. TCRdb keeps only in-frame clones here, not all; method: immunoSEQ multiplex PCR. Seen here are some 170,000 clones, 88% observed once, and the top ten hold around 4.7%. The TCR comes from a man in his fifties with gastric cancer. V usage is TRBV6-5 and J usage is TRBJ2-5; possibly TRBD1 for D (5 bases). The sequenced sample was peripheral blood, obtained from a patient treated with photon-based radiotherapy. As DNA, the CDR3 is TGTGCCAGCAGTTACGGGGCGGAGACCCAGTACTTC. This gives the protein CASSYGAETQYF.